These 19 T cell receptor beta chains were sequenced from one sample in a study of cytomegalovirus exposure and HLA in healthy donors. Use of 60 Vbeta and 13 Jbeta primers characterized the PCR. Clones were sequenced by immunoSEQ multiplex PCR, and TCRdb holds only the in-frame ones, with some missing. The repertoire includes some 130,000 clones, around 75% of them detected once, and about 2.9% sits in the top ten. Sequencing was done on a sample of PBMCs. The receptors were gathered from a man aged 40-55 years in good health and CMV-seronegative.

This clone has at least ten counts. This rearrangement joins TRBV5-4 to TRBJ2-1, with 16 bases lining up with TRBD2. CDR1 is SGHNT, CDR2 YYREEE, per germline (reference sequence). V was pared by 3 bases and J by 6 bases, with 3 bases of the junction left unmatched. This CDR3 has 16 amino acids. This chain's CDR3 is CASSWGLAGGFNEQFF. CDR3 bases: TGTGCCAGCAGCTGGGGACTAGCGGGAGGGTTCAATGAGCAGTTCTTC.

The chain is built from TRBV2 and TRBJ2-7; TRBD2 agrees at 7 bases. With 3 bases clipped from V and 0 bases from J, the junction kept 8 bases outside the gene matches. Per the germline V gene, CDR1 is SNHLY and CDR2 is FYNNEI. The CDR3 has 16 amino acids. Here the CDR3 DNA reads TGTGCCAGCAGTGACGCCCCCCGGACTAGCTCCTACGAGCAGTACTTC. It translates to CASSDAPRTSSYEQYF. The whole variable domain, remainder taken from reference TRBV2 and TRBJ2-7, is EPEVTQTPSHQVTQMGQEVILRCVPISNHLYFYWYRQILGQKVEFLVSFYNNEISEKSEIFDDQFSVERPDGSNFTLKIRSTKLEDSAMYFCASSDAPRTSSYEQYFGPGTRLTVT.

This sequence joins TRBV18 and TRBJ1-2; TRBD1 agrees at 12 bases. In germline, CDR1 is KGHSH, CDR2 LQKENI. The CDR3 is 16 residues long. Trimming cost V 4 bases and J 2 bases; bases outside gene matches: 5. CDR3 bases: TGTGCCAGCTCACGGGACAGGGGGCGCGTCAACTATGGCTACACCTTC. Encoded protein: CASSRDRGRVNYGYTF.

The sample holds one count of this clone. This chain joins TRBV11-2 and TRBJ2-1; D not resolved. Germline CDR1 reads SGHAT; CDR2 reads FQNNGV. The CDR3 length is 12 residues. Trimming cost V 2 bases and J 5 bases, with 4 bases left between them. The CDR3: CASSLLDNEQFF. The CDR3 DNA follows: TGTGCCAGCAGCTTATTAGACAATGAGCAGTTCTTC.

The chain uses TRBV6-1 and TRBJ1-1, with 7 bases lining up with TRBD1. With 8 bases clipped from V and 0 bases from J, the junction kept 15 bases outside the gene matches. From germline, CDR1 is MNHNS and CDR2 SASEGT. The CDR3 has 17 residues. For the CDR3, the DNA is TGTGCCAGCCGTGGGGGGTGGCAGGGGGGATTGAACACTGAAGCTTTCTTT. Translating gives CASRGGWQGGLNTEAFF.

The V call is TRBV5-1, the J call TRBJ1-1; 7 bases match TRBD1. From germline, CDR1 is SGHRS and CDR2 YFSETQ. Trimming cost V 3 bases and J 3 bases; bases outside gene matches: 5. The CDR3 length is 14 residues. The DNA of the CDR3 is TGCGCCAGCAGCTCGCGCCAGGGGGACACTGAAGCTTTCTTT. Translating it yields CASSSRQGDTEAFF.

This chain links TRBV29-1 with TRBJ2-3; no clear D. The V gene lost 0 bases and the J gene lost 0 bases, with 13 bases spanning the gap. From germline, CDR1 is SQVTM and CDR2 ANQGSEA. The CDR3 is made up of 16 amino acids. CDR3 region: CSVEDLRSSSTDTQYF. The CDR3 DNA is TGCAGCGTTGAAGATCTTAGGAGTTCTAGCACAGATACGCAGTATTTT.

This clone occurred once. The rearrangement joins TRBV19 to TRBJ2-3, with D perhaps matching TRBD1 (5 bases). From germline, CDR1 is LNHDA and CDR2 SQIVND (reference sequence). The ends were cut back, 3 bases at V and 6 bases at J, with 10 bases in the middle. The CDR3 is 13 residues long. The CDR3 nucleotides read TGTGCCAGTAGTATGTCAGGGTTCGATACGCAGTATTTT. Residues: CASSMSGFDTQYF.

CDR3 loop: CASRRGQGREAFF. Written as DNA, the CDR3 is TGTGCCAGCAGACGGGGACAGGGGCGTGAAGCTTTCTTT. The J gene is TRBJ1-1, the V gene TRBV6-5; 10 nucleotides agree with TRBD1. This CDR3 contains 13 residues. CDR1 is MNHEY, CDR2 SVGAGI, per germline. V shed 6 bases, J shed 7 bases, and the junction held 5 bases outside the gene matches.

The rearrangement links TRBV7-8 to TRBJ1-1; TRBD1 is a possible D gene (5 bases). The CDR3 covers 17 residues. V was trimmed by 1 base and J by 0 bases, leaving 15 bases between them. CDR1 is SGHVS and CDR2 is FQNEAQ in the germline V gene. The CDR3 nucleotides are TGTGCCAGCAGCTTAGTCAAGGGCTGGGGGGTGAACACTGAAGCTTTCTTT. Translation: CASSLVKGWGVNTEAFF.

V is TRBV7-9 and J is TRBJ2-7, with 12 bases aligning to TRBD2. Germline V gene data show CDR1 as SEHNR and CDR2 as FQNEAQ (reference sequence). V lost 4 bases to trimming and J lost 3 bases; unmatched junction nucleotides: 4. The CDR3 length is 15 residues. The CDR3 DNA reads TGTGCCAGCAGCTACGGGACTAGCGGGTTCTACGAGCAGTACTTC. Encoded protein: CASSYGTSGFYEQYF.

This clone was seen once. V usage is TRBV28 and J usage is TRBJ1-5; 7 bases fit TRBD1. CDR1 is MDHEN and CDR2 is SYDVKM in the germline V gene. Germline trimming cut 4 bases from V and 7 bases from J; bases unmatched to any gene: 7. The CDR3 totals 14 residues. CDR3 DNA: TGTGCCAGCAGTTCCGGGACAGTTATACAGCCCCAGCATTTT. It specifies CASSSGTVIQPQHF.

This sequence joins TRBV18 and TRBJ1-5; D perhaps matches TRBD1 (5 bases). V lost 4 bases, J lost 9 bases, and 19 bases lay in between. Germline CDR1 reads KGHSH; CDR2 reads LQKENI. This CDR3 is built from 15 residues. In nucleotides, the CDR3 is TGTGCCAGCTCACAAAGCGGGGTGGGGGATCGGCCCCAGCATTTT. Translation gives CASSQSGVGDRPQHF. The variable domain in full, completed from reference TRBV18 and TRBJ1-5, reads NAGVMQNPRHLVRRRGQEARLRCSPMKGHSHVYWYRQLPEEGLKFMVYLQKENIIDESGMPKERFSAEFPKEGPSILRIQQVVRGDSAAYFCASSQSGVGDRPQHFGDGTRLSIL.

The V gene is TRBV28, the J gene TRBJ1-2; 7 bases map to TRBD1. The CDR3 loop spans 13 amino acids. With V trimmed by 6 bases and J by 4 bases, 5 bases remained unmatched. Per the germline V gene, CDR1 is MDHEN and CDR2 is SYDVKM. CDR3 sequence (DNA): TGTGCCAGCAGCTACGACAGGGCCTATGGCTACACCTTC. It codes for CASSYDRAYGYTF.

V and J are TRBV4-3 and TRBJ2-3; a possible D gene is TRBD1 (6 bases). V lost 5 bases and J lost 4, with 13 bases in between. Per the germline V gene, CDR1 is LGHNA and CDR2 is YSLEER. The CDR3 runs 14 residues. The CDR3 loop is CASSSGAGADTQYF. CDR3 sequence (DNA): TGCGCCAGCAGCTCAGGGGCGGGCGCAGATACGCAGTATTTT.

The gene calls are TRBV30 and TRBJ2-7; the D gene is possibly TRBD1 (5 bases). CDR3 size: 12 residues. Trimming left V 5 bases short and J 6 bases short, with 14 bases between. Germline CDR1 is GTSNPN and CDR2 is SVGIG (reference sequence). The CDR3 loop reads CAWPGLWGEQYF. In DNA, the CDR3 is TGTGCCTGGCCAGGGTTATGGGGCGAGCAGTACTTC.

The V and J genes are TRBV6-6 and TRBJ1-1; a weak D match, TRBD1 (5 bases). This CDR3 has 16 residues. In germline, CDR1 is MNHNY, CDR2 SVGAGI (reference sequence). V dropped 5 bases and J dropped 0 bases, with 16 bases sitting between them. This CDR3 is CASSHRQILMNTEAFF. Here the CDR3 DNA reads TGTGCCAGCAGTCACCGACAGATACTCATGAACACTGAAGCTTTCTTT.

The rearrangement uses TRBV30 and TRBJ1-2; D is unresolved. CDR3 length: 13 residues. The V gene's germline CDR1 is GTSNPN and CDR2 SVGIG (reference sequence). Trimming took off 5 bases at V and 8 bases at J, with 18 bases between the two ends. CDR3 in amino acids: CAWGRDRPRGYTF. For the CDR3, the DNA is TGTGCCTGGGGTCGCGATCGTCCCCGAGGCTACACCTTC.

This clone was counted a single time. CDR3 in amino acids: CASSIVPSREGADTQYF. CDR3 nucleotide sequence: TGTGCCAGTAGTATCGTCCCGAGCAGGGAGGGGGCAGATACGCAGTATTTT. This chain connects TRBV19 to TRBJ2-3, with D possibly being TRBD2 (7 bases). The V and J ends lost 3 bases and 4 bases respectively, with 20 bases between them. Per the germline V gene, CDR1 is LNHDA and CDR2 is SQIVND (reference sequence). The CDR3 contains 17 residues.